This T cell receptor (beta chain) comes out of a study of blood T cells in healthy people across ages. This clonotype has just a few counts. Its antigen remains unknown. The CDR3 is 14 residues long. CDR1 and CDR2 (germline): SNHLY, FYNNEI. Trimming stripped 6 bases from V and 0 bases from J, with 12 bases between. Regarding the study as a whole: Naive and antigen-experienced cells could not be conclusively compared, given unsorted PBMCs.

Next came a second PCR, run for roughly 6 to 11 cycles, which used a sample-barcoded 5' primer along with a J-beta primer mix. TCRdb ran MiXCR on the 5' RACE reads and lists one entry per CDR3 protein. The data contain about 1.6 million distinct CDR3 sequences, about 35% of them singletons. Input material: blood. The chain couples TRBV2 to TRBJ2-7; D possibly corresponds to TRBD2 (6 bases). The TCR was taken from a woman aged 25 to 39 in good health. CDR3 nucleotides: TGTGCCAGCAGGGGGGGACTTAGCTCCTACGAGCAGTACTTC. Translation gives CASRGGLSSYEQYF.